This entry lists 3 T cell receptor beta chains sequenced from one sample in a study of shared clonotypes between healthy human individuals. Generated by immunoSEQ multiplex PCR, the TCRdb table keeps only in-frame clones and is missing some. There are fewer than 400,000 clones in the sample; approximately 79% occur only once, and 10% lies in the top ten. The sequencing sample was made of memory CD4+ T cells sorted from blood. Subset meaning: CD45RA-negative fraction. The receptors stem from a man aged 30 to 45 in good health.

The rearrangement links TRBV6-1 to TRBJ2-7; tentatively, D is TRBD1 (6 bases). The V gene's germline CDR1 is MNHNS and CDR2 SASEGT. Trimming pared 3 bases from V and 5 bases from J, leaving 8 bases between. The CDR3 spans 12 residues. The CDR3 sequence is CASSDNRDEQYF. CDR3 bases: TGTGCCAGCAGTGATAACAGGGACGAGCAGTACTTC.

The sample holds many counts of this clone. The gene calls are TRBV12-2 and TRBJ1-2; the D call of TRBD1 is as the table states it, not checked on the DNA. TRBV12-2 is a pseudogene. This CDR3 has 14 residues. CDR3 region: CASRPRGTGDGYTF. Written as DNA, the CDR3 is TGTGCAAGTCGCCCCCGGGGGACAGGGGATGGCTACACCTTC.

The V and J genes are TRBV28 and TRBJ1-3; D remains ambiguous. V lost 5 bases and J lost 7, with 15 bases in between. This CDR3 region has 14 residues. The germline V gene has CDR1 MDHEN and CDR2 SYDVKM. CDR3 protein: CASSPQRTRNTIYF. In nucleotides, the CDR3 is TGTGCCAGCAGTCCGCAACGAACACGGAACACCATATATTTT. Full variable domain (remainder filled in from reference TRBV28 and TRBJ1-3): DVKVTQSSRYLVKRTGEKVFLECVQDMDHENMFWYRQDPGLGLRLIYFSYDVKMKEKGDIPEGYSVSREKKERFSLILESASTNQTSMYLCASSPQRTRNTIYFGEGSWLTVV.